This record concerns one T cell receptor (beta chain) sequence. Its antigen is unknown. The sample originates from a study of breast tumors, draining lymph nodes, adjacent tissues. Each CDR3 protein is one row after TCRdb ran MiXCR on the multiplex PCR reads. The sample holds under 250,000 distinct CDR3 sequences, about 30% seen once. The lymph nodes were axillary draining lymph nodes from breast cancer patients. Trimming took 5 bases from V and 1 from J; bases not matched to a gene: 13. The CDR3 has 18 amino acids. Germline V CDR1 and CDR2: MNHNS, SASEGT. Whole-study results and caveats: Data only fit, rather than demonstrated, lymph node origin of most tumor T cells. Compared with lymph nodes, tumors were less diverse; compared with nontumor tissue, more. Most tumor T cells seemingly derive from lymph node, then expand in tumor.

The genes are TRBV6-1 and TRBJ2-3, with 9 bases fitting TRBD2. This TCR derives from a female donor with breast cancer. Some clones in this sample may be carry-over from other donors' samples. Sequenced: axillary lymph node tissue. CDR3 bases: TGTGCCAGCAGTCCTAGCGCGGGGGGGTGGGTTGGCACAGATACGCAGTATTTT. Its translation: CASSPSAGGWVGTDTQYF.